Reported below is one T cell receptor beta chain. This sample was taken from a study of T cell repertoires in cytomegalovirus infection. Across the study: Through public TCR beta signatures, both CMV infection and matching HLA type were indicated.

Each CDR3 protein is one row after TCRdb ran MiXCR on the reads. The table includes about 490,000 distinct CDR3 sequences, approximately 15% detected once. This CDR3 is built from 14 residues. Germline lookup yields CDR1 SGDLS and CDR2 YYNGEE. Trimming cost V 0 bases and J 5 bases, with 12 bases left between them. The source of this sequence is a human donor in good health (CMV status not recorded). Some clones in this sample may be carry-over from other donors' samples. The V and J genes are TRBV9 and TRBJ2-7, with D uncertain. The material sequenced was CD8+ T cells from PBMCs. CDR3 sequence: CASSVAARRDEQYF. As DNA, the CDR3 is TGTGCCAGCAGCGTAGCCGCCCGTCGCGACGAGCAGTACTTC.